The 5 T cell receptor beta chains listed next were all sequenced from one sample in a study of T cells in Graves' hyperthyroidism and ophthalmopathy (dated by TCRdb to between 2019 and 2020). The library was built by means of multiplex PCR. The run used an Illumina HiSeq 2000. TCR beta CDR3 regions were amplified from RNA transcripts. The TCR CDR3 was subjected to a first round of RT-PCR using the HTBI primer set and the Qiagen OneStep RT-PCR kit. TCRdb reanalyzed the raw reads on its own, using fastp at Q25 for trimming and MiXCR for clone calling, and kept in-frame beta chains. Each record represents a unique CDR3 protein, reported with the most common genes and DNA among its rows. In all, the sample holds under 400,000 distinct CDR3 sequences, and roughly 20% of those were seen once. Clones ranked in the top ten supply around 47% of the sample. Sequencing was carried out using blood. The receptors originated from a woman aged 45-65 years with Graves' hyperthyroidism.

This chain connects TRBV30 to TRBJ2-1, with 7 bases aligning to TRBD1. CDR1 GTSNPN and CDR2 SVGIG come from the germline V gene (reference sequence). The CDR3 loop spans 14 amino acids. V lost 2 bases and J lost 10; bases outside the gene matches: 11. Written as DNA, the CDR3 is TGTGCCTGGAGTAAATTCTTAGAGGGGGCCGAGCAGTTCTTC. Its protein product is CAWSKFLEGAEQFF.

This clonotype was observed a handful of times. V usage is TRBV10-3 and J usage is TRBJ2-3; D is unresolved. Trimming shortened V by 4 bases and J by 0 bases, and 8 bases separated the two germline ends. Germline V gene sequence: CDR1 ENHRY, CDR2 SYGVKD. The CDR3 contains 14 residues. The CDR3 reads CAISVRVSTDTQYF. In DNA, the CDR3 is TGTGCCATCAGTGTCCGGGTAAGCACAGATACGCAGTATTTT.

The chain recombines TRBV24-1 with TRBJ2-5, with 7 bases that match TRBD2. J gave up 3 bases and V 3 bases, and 3 bases lay outside the gene matches. CDR1 KGHDR and CDR2 SFDVKD come from the germline V gene. This CDR3 has 14 residues. The CDR3 protein is CATSDLAGEETQYF. CDR3 sequence (DNA): TGTGCCACCAGTGATCTGGCGGGGGAAGAGACCCAGTACTTC.

This rearrangement joins TRBV30 to TRBJ1-5; TRBD1 might be the D (6 bases). Between the trimmed V and J ends, which lost 0 bases and 7 bases, there was a span of 16 bases. CDR1 and CDR2 (germline): GTSNPN, SVGIG (reference sequence). The CDR3 sequence is 15 residues long. CDR3 protein: CAWSVSGGQGQPQHF. CDR3 sequence (DNA): TGTGCCTGGAGTGTAAGCGGGGGCCAGGGGCAGCCCCAGCATTTT.

This clonotype was counted ten times or more. The chain recombines TRBV11-2 with TRBJ1-6, with D uncertain. Germline CDR1 and CDR2: SGHAT and FQNNGV. The V end lost 2 bases, the J end lost 8 bases, and 10 bases lay between the germline ends. This CDR3 has 14 amino acids. The CDR3 here is CASSLSRSDSPLHF. The CDR3 region has the DNA TGTGCCAGCAGCTTAAGTCGGTCGGATTCACCCCTCCACTTT.